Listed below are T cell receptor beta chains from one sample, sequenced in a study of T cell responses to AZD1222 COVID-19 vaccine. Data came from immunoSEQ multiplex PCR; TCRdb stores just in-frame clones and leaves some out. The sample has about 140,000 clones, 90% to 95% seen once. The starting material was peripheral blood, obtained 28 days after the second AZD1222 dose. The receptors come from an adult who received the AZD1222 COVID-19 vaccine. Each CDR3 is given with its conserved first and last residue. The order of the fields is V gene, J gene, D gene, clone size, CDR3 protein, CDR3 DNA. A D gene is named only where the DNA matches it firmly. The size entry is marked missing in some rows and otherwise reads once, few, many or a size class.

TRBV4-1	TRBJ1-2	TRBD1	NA	CASSSRTGLGYTF	TGCGCCAGCAGCTCGAGGACAGGGTTAGGCTACACCTTC
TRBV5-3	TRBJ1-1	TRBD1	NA	CARSDRDRKKAFF	TGTGCCAGAAGCGACCGGGACAGGAAAAAAGCTTTCTTT
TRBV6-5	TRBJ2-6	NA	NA	CASSPGSSGANVLTF	TGTGCCAGCAGCCCGGGTTCCTCTGGGGCCAACGTCCTGACTTTC
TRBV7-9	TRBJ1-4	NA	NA	CASSSQGKEKLFF	TGTGCCAGCAGCTCGCAGGGAAAGGAAAAACTGTTTTTT
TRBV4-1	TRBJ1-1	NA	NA	CASSQDGGGTEAFF	TGCGCCAGCAGCCAAGATGGGGGGGGTACTGAAGCTTTCTTT
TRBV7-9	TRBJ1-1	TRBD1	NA	CASTGGRTEAFF	TGTGCCAGCACAGGGGGCCGCACTGAAGCTTTCTTT
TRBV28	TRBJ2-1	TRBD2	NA	CASSDPGSPSGNNEQFF	TGTGCCAGCAGTGACCCGGGCTCTCCTAGCGGGAACAATGAGCAGTTCTTC
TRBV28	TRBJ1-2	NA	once	CASSLSPSKGYTF	TGTGCCAGCAGTTTATCACCTTCTAAAGGCTACACCTTC
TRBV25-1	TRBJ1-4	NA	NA	CASSVRGREKLFF	TGTGCCAGCAGTGTACGAGGGCGGGAAAAACTGTTTTTT
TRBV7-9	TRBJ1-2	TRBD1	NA	CASSSEARGHGYTF	TGTGCCAGCAGCTCCGAGGCCAGGGGGCATGGCTACACCTTC
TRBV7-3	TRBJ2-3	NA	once	CASSLKPSTDTQYF	TGTGCCAGCAGCTTAAAGCCCAGCACAGATACGCAGTATTTT
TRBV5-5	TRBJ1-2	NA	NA	CASSLASGEHGYTF	TGTGCCAGCAGCTTGGCCTCGGGGGAGCACGGCTACACCTTC
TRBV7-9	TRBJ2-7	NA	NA	CASSLAHEDVEQYF	TGTGCCAGCAGCTTAGCACACGAGGATGTCGAGCAGTACTTC
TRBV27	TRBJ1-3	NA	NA	CASSGWGSGNTIYF	TGTGCCAGCAGTGGCTGGGGCTCTGGAAACACCATATATTTT
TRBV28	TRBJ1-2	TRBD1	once	CATRGGEGYGYTF	TGTGCCACCCGAGGGGGCGAAGGCTATGGCTACACCTTC
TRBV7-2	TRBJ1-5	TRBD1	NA	CASSYAGQDQPQHF	TGTGCCAGCAGCTATGCAGGACAGGATCAGCCCCAGCATTTT
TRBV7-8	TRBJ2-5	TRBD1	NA	CASSLPPAGGFLETQYF	TGTGCCAGCAGCTTACCCCCGGCAGGGGGCTTTTTAGAGACCCAGTACTTC
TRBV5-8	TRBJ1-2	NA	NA	CASSLAGGVNYGYTF	TGTGCCAGCAGCTTGGCCGGAGGGGTCAACTATGGCTACACCTTC
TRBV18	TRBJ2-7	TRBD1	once	CASSPEQGAREQYF	TGTGCCAGCTCACCGGAACAGGGGGCGAGGGAGCAGTACTTC
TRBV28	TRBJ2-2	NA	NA	CASSLTGNTGELFF	TGTGCCAGCAGTTTAACAGGGAACACCGGGGAGCTGTTTTTT
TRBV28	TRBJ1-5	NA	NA	CASSPDLRPGVPQHF	TGTGCCAGCAGTCCGGATCTGAGGCCTGGTGTCCCCCAGCATTTT
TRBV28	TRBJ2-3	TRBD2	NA	CASSLSGKQYF	TGTGCCAGCAGCTTAAGCGGGAAGCAGTATTTT
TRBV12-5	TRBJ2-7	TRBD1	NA	CASGDRSYEQYF	TGTGCTAGTGGGGACAGGTCATACGAGCAGTACTTC
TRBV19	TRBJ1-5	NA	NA	CASSILAGGGNQPQHF	TGTGCCAGTAGTATTTTAGCTGGGGGCGGCAATCAGCCCCAGCATTTT
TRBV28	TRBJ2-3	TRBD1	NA	CASRDGQGITDTQYF	TGTGCCAGCAGAGACGGACAGGGTATCACAGATACGCAGTATTTT
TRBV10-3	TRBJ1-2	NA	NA	CAIRPGQNNYGYTF	TGTGCCATCAGGCCGGGACAAAATAACTATGGCTACACCTTC
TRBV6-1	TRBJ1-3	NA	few	CASSFAGNTIYF	TGTGCCAGCAGTTTCGCTGGAAACACCATATATTTT